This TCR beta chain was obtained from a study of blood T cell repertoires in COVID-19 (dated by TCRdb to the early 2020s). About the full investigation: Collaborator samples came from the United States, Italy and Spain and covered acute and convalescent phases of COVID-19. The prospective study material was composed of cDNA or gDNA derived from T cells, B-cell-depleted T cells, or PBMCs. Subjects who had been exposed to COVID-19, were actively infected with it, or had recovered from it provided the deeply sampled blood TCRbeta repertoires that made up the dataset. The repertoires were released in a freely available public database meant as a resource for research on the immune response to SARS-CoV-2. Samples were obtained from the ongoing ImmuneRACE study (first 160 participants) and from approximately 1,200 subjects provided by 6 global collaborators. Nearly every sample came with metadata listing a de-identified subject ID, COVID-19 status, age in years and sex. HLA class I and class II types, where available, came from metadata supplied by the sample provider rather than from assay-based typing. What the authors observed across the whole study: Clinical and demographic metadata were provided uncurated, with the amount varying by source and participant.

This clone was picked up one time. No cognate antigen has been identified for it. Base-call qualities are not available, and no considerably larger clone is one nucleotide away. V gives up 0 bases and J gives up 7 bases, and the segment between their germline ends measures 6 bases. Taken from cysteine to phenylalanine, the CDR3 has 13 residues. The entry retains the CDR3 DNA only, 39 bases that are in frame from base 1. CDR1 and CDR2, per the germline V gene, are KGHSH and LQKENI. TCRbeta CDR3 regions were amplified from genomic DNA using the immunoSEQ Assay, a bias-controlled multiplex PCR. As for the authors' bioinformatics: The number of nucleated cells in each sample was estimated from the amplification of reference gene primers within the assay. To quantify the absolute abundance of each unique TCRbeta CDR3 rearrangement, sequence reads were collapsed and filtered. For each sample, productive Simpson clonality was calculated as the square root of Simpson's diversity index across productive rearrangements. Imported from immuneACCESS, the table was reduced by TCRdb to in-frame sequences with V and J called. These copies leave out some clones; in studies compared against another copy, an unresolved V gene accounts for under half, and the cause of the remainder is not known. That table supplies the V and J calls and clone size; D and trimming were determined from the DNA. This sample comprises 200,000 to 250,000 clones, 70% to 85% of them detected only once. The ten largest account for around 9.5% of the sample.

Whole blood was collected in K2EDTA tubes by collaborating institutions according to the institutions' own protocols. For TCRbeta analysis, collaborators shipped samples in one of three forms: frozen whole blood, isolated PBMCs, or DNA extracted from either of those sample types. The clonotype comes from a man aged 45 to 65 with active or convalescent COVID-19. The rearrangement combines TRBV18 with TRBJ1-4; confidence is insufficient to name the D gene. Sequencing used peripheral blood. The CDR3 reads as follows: CASSPPSFEKLFF. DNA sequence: TGTGCCAGCTCACCACCGTCTTTTGAAAAACTGTTTTTT.